This TCR beta chain was profiled in a study of cytomegalovirus exposure and HLA in healthy donors. Concerning this clone: The antigen remains unidentified.

Points from the study as a whole: Cytomegalovirus-associated status was assigned to around 160 TCR beta chains.

The CDR3 has 15 amino acids. Between the trimmed V and J ends, which lost 2 bases and 10 bases, there was a span of 20 bases. Germline lookup yields CDR1 LGHNT and CDR2 FRNRAP. Primers for the PCR totalled 60 Vbeta and 13 Jbeta. Sequenced by immunoSEQ multiplex PCR; TCRdb stores in-frame clones only, minus some. The sample has fewer than 110,000 clones, roughly 87% seen once. This TCR derives from a man aged 25-45 years in good health and CMV-seropositive. The sample was PBMCs. V usage is TRBV12-5 and J usage is TRBJ1-1; D gene unclear. The CDR3 DNA sequence: TGTGCTAGTGGTTTGTCCTCCCTTACGTCCCGGGGAGCTTTCTTT. Protein sequence: CASGLSSLTSRGAFF.